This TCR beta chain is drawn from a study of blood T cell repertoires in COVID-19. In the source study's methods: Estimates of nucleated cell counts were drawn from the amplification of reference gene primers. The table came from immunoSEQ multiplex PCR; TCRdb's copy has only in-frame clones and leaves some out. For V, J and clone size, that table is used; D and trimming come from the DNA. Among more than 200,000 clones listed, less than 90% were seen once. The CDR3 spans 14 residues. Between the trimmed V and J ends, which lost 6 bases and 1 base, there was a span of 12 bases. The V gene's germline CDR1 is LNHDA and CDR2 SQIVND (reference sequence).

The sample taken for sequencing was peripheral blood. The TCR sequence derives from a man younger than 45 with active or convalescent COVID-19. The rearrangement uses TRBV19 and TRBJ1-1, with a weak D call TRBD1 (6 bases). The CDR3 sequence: CASRQTGKNTEAFF. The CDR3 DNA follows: TGTGCCAGTAGACAGACAGGAAAGAACACTGAAGCTTTCTTT.